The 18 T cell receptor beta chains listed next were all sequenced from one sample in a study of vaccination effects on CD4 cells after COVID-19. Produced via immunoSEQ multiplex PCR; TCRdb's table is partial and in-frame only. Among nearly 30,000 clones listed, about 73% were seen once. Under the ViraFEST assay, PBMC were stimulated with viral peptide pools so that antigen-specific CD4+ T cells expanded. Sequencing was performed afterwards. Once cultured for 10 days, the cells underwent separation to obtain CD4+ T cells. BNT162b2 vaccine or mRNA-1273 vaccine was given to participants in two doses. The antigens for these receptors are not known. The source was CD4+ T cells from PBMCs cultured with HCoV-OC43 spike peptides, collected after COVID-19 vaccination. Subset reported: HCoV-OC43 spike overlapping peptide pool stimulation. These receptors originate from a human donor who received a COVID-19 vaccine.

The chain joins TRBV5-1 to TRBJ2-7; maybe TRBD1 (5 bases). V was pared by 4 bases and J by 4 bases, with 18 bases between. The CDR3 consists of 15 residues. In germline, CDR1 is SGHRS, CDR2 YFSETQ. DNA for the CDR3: TGCGCCAGCAGCCGACAGTTAGGGGTGGAATACGAGCAGTACTTC. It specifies CASSRQLGVEYEQYF.

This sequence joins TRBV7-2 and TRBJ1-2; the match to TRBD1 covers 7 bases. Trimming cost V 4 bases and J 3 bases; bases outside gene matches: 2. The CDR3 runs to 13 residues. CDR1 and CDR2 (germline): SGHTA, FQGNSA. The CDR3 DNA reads TGTGCCAGCAGCTATACAGGGGACTATGGCTACACCTTC. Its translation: CASSYTGDYGYTF.

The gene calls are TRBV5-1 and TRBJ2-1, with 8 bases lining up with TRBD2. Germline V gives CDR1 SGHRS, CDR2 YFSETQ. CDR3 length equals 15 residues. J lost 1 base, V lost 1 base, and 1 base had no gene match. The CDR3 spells CASSLTSGSYNEQFF. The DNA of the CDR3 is TGCGCCAGCAGCTTGACTAGCGGATCCTACAATGAGCAGTTCTTC.

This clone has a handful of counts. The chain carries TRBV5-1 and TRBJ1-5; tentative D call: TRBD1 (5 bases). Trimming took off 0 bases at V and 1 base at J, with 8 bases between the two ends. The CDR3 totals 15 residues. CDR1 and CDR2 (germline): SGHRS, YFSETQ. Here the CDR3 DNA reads TGCGCCAGCAGCTTGGGCCAGGGAAGCAATCAGCCCCAGCATTTT. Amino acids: CASSLGQGSNQPQHF.

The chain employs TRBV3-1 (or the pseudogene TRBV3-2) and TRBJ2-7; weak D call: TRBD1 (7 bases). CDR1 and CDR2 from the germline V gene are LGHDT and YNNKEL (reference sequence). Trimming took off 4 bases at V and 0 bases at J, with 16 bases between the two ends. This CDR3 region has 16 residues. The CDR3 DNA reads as TGTGCCAGCAGCCCAGTTGGAGGGGGCAGCTCCTACGAGCAGTACTTC. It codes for CASSPVGGGSSYEQYF.

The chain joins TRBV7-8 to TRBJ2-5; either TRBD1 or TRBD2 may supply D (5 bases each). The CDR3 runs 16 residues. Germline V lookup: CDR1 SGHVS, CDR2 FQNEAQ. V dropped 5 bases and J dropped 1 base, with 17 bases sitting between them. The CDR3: CASSPQSGRVQETQYF. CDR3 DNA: TGTGCCAGCAGCCCACAGAGCGGCAGGGTCCAAGAGACCCAGTACTTC. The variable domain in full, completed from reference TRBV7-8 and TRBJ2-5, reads GAGVSQSPRYKVAKRGQDVALRCDPISGHVSLFWYQQALGQGPEFLTYFQNEAQLDKSGLPSDRFFAERPEGSVSTLKIQRTQQEDSAVYLCASSPQSGRVQETQYFGPGTRLLVL.

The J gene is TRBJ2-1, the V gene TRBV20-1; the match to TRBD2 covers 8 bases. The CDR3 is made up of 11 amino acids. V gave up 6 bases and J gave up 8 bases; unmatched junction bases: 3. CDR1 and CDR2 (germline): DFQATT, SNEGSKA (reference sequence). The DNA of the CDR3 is TGCAGTGCCCGGACTAGCCATGAGCAGTTCTTC. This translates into CSARTSHEQFF.

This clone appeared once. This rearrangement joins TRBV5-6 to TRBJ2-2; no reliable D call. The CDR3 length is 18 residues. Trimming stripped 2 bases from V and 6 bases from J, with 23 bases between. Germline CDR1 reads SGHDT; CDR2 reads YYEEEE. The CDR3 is CASSFYGSLPRYAGELFF. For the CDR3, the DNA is TGTGCCAGCAGCTTTTATGGGTCACTGCCTCGGTACGCCGGGGAGCTGTTTTTT.

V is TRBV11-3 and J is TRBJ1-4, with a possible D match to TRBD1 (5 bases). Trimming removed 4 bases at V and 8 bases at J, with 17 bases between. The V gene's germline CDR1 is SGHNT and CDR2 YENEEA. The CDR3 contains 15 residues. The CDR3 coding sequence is TGTGCCAGCAGCTCCGGGAGGGGAAAAGCAGAAAAACTGTTTTTT. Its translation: CASSSGRGKAEKLFF.

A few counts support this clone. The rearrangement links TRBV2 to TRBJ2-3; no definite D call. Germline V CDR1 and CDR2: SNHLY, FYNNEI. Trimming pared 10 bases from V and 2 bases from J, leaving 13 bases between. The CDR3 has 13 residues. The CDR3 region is CATQTPFTDTQYF. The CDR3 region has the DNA TGTGCCACTCAGACTCCTTTCACAGATACGCAGTATTTT.

CDR3 sequence: CASSHEGRRGGYTF. CDR3 in DNA: TGTGCCAGCAGTCACGAAGGGCGGAGGGGCGGCTACACCTTC. The chain has TRBV6-5 and TRBJ1-2; tentatively, D is TRBD1 (5 bases). V was shortened by 5 bases and J by 8 bases, with 18 bases between the two germline ends. This CDR3 is 14 amino acids long. The germline gives CDR1 MNHEY, CDR2 SVGAGI.

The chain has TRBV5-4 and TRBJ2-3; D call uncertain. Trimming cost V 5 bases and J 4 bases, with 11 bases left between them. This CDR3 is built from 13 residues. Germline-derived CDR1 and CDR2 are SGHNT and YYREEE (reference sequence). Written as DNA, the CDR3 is TGTGCCAGCAGTTTCGGGTCTCCAGATACGCAGTATTTT. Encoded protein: CASSFGSPDTQYF.

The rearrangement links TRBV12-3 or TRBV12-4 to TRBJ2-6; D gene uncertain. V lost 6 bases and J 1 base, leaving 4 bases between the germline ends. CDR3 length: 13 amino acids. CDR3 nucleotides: TGTGCCAGCAGGCGGTCTGGGGCCAACGTCCTGACTTTC. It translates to CASRRSGANVLTF.

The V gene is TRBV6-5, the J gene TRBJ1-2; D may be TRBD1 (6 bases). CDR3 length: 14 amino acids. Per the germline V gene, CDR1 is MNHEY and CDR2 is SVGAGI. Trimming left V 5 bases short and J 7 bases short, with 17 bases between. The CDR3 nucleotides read TGTGCCAGCAGTCCCGGGGGGACACCCCTTGGCTACACCTTC. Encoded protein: CASSPGGTPLGYTF.

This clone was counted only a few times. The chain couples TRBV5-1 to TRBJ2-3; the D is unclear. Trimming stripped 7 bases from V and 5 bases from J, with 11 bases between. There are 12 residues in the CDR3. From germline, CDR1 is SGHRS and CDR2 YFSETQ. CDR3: CASGQDQDTQYF. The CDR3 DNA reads TGCGCCAGCGGGCAGGATCAAGATACGCAGTATTTT.

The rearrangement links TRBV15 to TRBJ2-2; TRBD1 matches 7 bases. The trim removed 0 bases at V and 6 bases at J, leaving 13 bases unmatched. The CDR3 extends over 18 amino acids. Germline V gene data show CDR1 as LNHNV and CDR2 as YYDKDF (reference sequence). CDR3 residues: CATSRDPDRAGAAGELFF. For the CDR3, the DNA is TGTGCCACCAGCAGAGATCCTGACAGGGCCGGGGCGGCCGGGGAGCTGTTTTTT. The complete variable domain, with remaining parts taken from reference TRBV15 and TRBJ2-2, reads DAMVIQNPRYQVTQFGKPVTLSCSQTLNHNVMYWYQQKSSQAPKLLFHYYDKDFNNEADTPDNFQSRRPNTSFCFLDIRSPGLGDTAMYLCATSRDPDRAGAAGELFFGEGSRLTVL.

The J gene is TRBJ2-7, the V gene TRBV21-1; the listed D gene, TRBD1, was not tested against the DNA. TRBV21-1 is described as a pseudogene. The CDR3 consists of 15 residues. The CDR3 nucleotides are TGTGCCAGCAGCAAATCGTCCAGGGGGCGATACGAGCAGTACTTC. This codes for CASSKSSRGRYEQYF.

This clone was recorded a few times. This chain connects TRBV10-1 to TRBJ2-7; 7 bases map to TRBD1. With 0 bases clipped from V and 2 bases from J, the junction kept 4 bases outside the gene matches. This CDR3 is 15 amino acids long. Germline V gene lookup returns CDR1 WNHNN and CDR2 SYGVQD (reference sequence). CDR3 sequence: CASSESTTGTYEQYF. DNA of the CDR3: TGCGCCAGCAGTGAGTCGACGACAGGGACCTACGAGCAGTACTTC.